The T cell receptor beta chain described here comes from a study of cytomegalovirus exposure and HLA in healthy donors. Study-wide points: Later examination showed HLA-associated TCR beta chains had greater clonal expansion than equally common others.

The CDR3 totals 15 residues. CDR1 is MRHNA, CDR2 SNTAGT, per germline. V shed 2 bases, J shed 7 bases, and the junction held 1 base outside the gene matches. This clone was found a few times. What it recognizes is unknown. The PCR contained 60 Vbeta and 13 Jbeta primers. Libraries were prepared by immunoSEQ multiplex PCR; TCRdb keeps only in-frame clonotypes and omits some of them. Among about 69,000 clones listed, roughly 70% were seen once. Sequencing was performed on PBMCs. This chain joins TRBV6-4 and TRBJ1-6; TRBD1 agrees at 11 bases. The source of this sequence is a woman in her twenties or thirties in good health and CMV-seronegative. CDR3: CASSDGTGGNSPLHF. CDR3 in DNA: TGTGCCAGCAGTGACGGGACAGGGGGGAATTCACCCCTCCACTTT.